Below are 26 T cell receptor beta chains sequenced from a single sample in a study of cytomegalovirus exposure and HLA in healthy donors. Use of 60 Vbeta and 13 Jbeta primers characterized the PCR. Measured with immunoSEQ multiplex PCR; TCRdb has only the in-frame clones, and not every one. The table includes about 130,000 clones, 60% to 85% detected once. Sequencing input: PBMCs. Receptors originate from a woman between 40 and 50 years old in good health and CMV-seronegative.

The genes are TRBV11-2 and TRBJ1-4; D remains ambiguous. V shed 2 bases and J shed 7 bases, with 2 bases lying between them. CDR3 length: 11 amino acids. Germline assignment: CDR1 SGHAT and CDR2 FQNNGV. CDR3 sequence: CASSLREKLFF. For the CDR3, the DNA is TGTGCCAGCAGCTTACGTGAAAAACTGTTTTTT.

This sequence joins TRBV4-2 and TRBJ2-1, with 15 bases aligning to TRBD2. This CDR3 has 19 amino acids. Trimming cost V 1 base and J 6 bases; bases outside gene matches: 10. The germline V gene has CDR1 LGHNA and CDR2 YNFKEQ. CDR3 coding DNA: TGTGCCAGCAGCCAAGTCGGGACTAGCGGGAGGCTTAGCCTCAATGAGCAGTTCTTC. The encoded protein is CASSQVGTSGRLSLNEQFF.

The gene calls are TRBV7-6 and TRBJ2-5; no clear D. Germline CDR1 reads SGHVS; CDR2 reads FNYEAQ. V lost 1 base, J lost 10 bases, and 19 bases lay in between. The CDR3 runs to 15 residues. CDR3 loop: CASSLGGVTPLGQYF. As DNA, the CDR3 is TGTGCCAGCAGCTTAGGCGGAGTAACCCCTTTGGGCCAGTACTTC.

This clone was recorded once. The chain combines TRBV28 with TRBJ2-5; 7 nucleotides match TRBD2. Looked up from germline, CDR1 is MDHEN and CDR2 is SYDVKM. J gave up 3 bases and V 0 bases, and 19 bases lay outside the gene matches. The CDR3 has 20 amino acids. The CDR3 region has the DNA TGTGCCAGCAGTTTATGGGCCAGTGGACTAGTCACGTACCCGAAAGAGACCCAGTACTTC. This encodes CASSLWASGLVTYPKETQYF. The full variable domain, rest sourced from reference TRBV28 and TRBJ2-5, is DVKVTQSSRYLVKRTGEKVFLECVQDMDHENMFWYRQDPGLGLRLIYFSYDVKMKEKGDIPEGYSVSREKKERFSLILESASTNQTSMYLCASSLWASGLVTYPKETQYFGPGTRLLVL.

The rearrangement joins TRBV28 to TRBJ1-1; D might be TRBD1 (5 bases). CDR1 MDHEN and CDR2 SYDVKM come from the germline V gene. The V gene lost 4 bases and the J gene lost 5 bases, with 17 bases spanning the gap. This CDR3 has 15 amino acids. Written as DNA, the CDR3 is TGTGCCAGCAGTTACGCGCGGACGGAGGGGACTGAAGCTTTCTTT. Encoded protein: CASSYARTEGTEAFF.

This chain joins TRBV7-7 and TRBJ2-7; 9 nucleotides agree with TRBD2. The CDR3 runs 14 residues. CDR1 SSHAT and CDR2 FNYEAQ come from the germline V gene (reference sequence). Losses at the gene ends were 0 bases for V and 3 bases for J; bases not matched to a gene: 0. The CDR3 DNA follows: TGTGCCAGCAGCTTAGCGCGGGAGGGCTACGAGCAGTACTTC. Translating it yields CASSLAREGYEQYF. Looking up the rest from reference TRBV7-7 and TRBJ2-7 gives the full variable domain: GAGVSQSPRYKVTKRGQDVTLRCDPISSHATLYWYQQALGQGPEFLTYFNYEAQPDKSGLPSDRFSAERPEGSISTLTIQRTEQRDSAMYRCASSLAREGYEQYFGPGTRLTVT.

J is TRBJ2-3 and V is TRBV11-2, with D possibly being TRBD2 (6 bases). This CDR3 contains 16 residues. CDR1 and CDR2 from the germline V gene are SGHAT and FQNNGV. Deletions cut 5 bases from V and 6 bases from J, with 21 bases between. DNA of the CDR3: TGTGCCAGCAGCCTGAATAATGAGGCCCGGGGGGATACGCAGTATTTT. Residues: CASSLNNEARGDTQYF.

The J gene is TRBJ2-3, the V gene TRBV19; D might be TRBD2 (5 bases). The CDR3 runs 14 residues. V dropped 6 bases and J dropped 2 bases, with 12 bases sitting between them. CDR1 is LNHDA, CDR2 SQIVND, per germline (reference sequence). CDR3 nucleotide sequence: TGTGCCAGTAGCCCGACCGGGGTCACAGATACGCAGTATTTT. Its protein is CASSPTGVTDTQYF.

The CDR3 region has the DNA TGCAGCGCCACAGGGGAGAGGCAGTTCTTC. Its protein is CSATGERQFF. The chain combines TRBV29-1 with TRBJ2-1; 7 nucleotides match TRBD1. With V trimmed by 7 bases and J by 12 bases, 6 bases remained unmatched. Germline CDR1 and CDR2: SQVTM and ANQGSEA. The CDR3 has 10 residues.

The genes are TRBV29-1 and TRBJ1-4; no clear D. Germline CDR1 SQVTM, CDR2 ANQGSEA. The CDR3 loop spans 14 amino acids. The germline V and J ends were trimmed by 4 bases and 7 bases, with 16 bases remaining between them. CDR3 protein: CSVGEGGKGEKLFF. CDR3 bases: TGCAGCGTTGGGGAAGGAGGGAAGGGTGAAAAACTGTTTTTT.

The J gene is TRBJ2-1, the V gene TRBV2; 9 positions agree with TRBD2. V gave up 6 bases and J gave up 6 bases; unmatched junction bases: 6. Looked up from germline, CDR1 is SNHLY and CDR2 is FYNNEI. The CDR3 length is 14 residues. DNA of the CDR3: TGTGCCAGCAGCCTTTTGCGGGGGGGCAATGAGCAGTTCTTC. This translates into CASSLLRGGNEQFF.

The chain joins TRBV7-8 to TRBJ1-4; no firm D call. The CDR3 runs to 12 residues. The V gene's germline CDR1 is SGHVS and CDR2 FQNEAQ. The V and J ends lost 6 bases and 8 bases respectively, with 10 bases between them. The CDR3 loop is CASSPQLEKLFF. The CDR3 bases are TGTGCCAGCAGTCCCCAGTTGGAAAAACTGTTTTTT.

This chain's CDR3 is CASSSLAGETQYF. For the CDR3, the DNA is TGCGCCAGCAGCTCCTTAGCGGGAGAGACCCAGTACTTC. This chain connects TRBV5-1 to TRBJ2-5; 7 bases match TRBD2. CDR3 length equals 13 residues. V was clipped by 3 bases and J by 4 bases; unmatched bases: 3. Per germline, CDR1 SGHRS and CDR2 YFSETQ.

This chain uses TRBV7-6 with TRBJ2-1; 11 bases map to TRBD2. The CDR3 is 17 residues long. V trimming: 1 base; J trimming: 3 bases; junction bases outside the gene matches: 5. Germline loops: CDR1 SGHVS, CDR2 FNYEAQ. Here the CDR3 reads CASSLGSSGGNYNEQFF. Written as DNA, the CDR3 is TGTGCCAGCAGCTTAGGGTCTAGCGGGGGGAACTACAATGAGCAGTTCTTC.

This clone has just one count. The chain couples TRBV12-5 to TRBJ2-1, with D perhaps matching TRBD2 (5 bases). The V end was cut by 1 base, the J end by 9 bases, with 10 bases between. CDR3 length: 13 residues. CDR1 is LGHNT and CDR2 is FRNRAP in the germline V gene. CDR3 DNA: TGTGCTAGTGGTTTGGGCCCAGGAGGTGAGCAGTTCTTC. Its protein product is CASGLGPGGEQFF.

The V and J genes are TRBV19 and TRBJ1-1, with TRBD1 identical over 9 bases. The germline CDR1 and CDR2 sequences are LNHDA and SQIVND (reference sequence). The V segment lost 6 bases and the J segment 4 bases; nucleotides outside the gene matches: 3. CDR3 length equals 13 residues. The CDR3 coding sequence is TGTGCCAGTAGGGGGACAGGGATCACTGAAGCTTTCTTT. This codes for CASRGTGITEAFF.

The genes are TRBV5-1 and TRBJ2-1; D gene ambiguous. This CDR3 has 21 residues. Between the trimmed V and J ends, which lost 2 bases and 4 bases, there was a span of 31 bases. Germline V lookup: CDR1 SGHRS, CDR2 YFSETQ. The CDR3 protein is CASSFPMVAPMATFGYNEQFF. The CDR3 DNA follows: TGCGCCAGCAGCTTTCCTATGGTAGCCCCGATGGCGACCTTTGGGTACAATGAGCAGTTCTTC.

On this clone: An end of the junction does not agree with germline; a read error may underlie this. The CDR3 bases are TGCGCCAGCAGGGGGACTAGCGGGGCCCCTAGCCTGGCCAAAAACAGTCAGTACTTC. Amino acid sequence: CASRGTSGAPSLAKNSQYF. The chain combines TRBV10-1 with TRBJ2-4; TRBD2 aligns across 13 bases. CDR3 length: 19 amino acids. The germline V gene has CDR1 WNHNN and CDR2 SYGVQD (reference sequence).

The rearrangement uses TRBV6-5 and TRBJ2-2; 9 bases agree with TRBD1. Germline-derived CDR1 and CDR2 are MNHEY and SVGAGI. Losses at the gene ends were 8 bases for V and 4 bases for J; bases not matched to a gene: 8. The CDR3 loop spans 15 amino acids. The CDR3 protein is CASGTETGGTGELFF. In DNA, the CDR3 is TGTGCCAGCGGAACTGAGACAGGGGGCACCGGGGAGCTGTTTTTT.

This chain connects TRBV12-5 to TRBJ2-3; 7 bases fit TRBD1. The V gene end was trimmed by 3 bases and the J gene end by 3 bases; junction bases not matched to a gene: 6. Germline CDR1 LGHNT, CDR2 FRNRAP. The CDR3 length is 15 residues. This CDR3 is CASGLGTGETDTQYF. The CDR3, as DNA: TGTGCTAGTGGTTTAGGAACAGGGGAAACAGATACGCAGTATTTT.

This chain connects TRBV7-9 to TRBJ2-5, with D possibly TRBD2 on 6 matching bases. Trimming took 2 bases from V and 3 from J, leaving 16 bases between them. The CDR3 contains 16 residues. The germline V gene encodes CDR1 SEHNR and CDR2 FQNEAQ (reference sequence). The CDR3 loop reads CASSLMVTLAEETQYF. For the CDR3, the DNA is TGTGCCAGCAGCTTAATGGTGACACTAGCAGAAGAGACCCAGTACTTC.

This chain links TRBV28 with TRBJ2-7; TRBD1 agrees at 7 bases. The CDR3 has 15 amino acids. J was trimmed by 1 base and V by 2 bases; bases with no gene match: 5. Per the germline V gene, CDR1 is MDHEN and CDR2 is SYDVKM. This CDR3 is CASSLPGQWSYEQYF. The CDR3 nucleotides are TGTGCCAGCAGTTTACCGGGACAGTGGTCCTACGAGCAGTACTTC. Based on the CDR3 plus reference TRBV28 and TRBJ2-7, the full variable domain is DVKVTQSSRYLVKRTGEKVFLECVQDMDHENMFWYRQDPGLGLRLIYFSYDVKMKEKGDIPEGYSVSREKKERFSLILESASTNQTSMYLCASSLPGQWSYEQYFGPGTRLTVT.

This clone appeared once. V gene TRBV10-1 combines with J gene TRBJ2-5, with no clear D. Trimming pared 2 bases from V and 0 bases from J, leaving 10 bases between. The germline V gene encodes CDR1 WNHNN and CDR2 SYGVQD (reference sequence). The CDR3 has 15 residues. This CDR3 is CASSEVNVYQETQYF. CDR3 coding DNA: TGCGCCAGCAGTGAGGTAAATGTGTACCAAGAGACCCAGTACTTC.

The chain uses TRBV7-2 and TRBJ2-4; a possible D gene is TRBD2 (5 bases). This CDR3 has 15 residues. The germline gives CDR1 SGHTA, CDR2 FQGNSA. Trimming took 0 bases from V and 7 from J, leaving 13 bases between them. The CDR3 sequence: CASSLAASPPNIQYF. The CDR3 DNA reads TGTGCCAGCAGCTTAGCGGCTAGCCCCCCCAACATTCAGTACTTC.

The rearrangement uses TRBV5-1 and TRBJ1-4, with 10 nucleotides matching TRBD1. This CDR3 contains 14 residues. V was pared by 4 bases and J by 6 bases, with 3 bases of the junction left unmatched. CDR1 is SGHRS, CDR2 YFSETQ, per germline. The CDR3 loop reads CASSRDRGDEKLFF. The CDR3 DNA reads TGCGCCAGCAGCAGGGACAGGGGAGATGAAAAACTGTTTTTT.

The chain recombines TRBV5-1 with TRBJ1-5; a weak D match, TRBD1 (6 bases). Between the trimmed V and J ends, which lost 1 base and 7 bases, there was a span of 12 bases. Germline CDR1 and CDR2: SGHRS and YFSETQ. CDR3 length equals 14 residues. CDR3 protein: CASSLTGFDQPQHF. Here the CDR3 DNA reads TGCGCCAGCAGCTTGACAGGGTTTGACCAGCCCCAGCATTTT.